The present T cell receptor (beta chain) was sequenced within a study of T cells in Graves' hyperthyroidism and ophthalmopathy. It was uncontrolled infection, other autoimmune disease, pregnancy or lactation that excluded patients. The CDR3 contains 13 residues. Trimming left V 3 bases short and J 6 bases short, with 9 bases between. This clonotype was recorded at least ten times. Amplification yielded TCR beta CDR3 regions, with RNA transcripts as the source. HTBI primers were used for first-round RT-PCR of the TCR CDR3. MiXCR was run by TCRdb on the multiplex PCR reads, yielding one entry per CDR3 protein. The table records around 280,000 distinct CDR3 sequences, roughly 14% of them present only once.

The source material was blood. The chain has TRBV12-3 or TRBV12-4 and TRBJ1-5, with unresolved D. The sequence was obtained from a woman in her 30s with Graves' hyperthyroidism that later progressed to Graves' ophthalmopathy. The CDR3: CASSLKATQPQHF. DNA of the CDR3: TGTGCCAGCAGTTTGAAAGCAACTCAGCCCCAGCATTTT.